This TCR beta chain was recovered during a study of CD8 T cells in Susac syndrome. About this clonotype: Its antigen is currently unknown.

Whole-study findings and limits: It was acknowledged by the study that relatively few individuals were included in its TCR sequencing and HLA analysis.

RNA, at about 0.45 to 1 ug, was reverse transcribed with random hexamers. The CDR3 of TCR beta was amplified by immunoSEQ multiplex PCR across 54 Vbeta and 13 Jbeta. TCRdb fed the immunoSEQ multiplex PCR reads into MiXCR, producing one record per CDR3 protein. This repertoire shows approximately 220,000 distinct CDR3 sequences, about 94% found once; its top ten account for 0.1% to 0.15%. V was clipped by 0 bases and J by 9 bases; unmatched bases: 8. The CDR3 totals 15 residues. Germline-derived CDR1 and CDR2 are SGDLS and YYNGEE. CD8+ and CD4+ blood T cells underwent TCR beta sequencing. The multiple sclerosis control cohort comprised treatment-naive individuals presenting with stable or active relapsing-remitting disease.

The TCR sequence derives from a human donor with multiple sclerosis. The J gene is TRBJ2-1, the V gene TRBV9; 8 positions agree with TRBD1. Sequences were obtained from CD8+ T cells from PBMCs. Written as DNA, the CDR3 is TGTGCCAGCAGCGTAGACCTGGGACAGGCGGTTGAGCAGTTCTTC. Translating it yields CASSVDLGQAVEQFF. The entire variable domain, with the rest obtained from reference TRBV9 and TRBJ2-1, is as follows: DSGVTQTPKHLITATGQRVTLRCSPRSGDLSVYWYQQSLDQGLQFLIQYYNGEERAKGNILERFSAQQFPDLHSELNLSSLELGDSALYFCASSVDLGQAVEQFFGPGTRLTVL.